The 29 T cell receptor beta chains presented below share a single source sample, sequenced in a study of cytomegalovirus exposure and HLA in healthy donors (dated 2017 in TCRdb). Library prep was done by the immunoSEQ multiplex PCR assay. For the multiplex PCR, a mixture combining 60 forward primers for TCR Vbeta segments and 13 reverse primers for TCR Jbeta segments was used. Here the immuneACCESS table is served through TCRdb, limited to in-frame sequences with V and J called. Missing clones are a known gap in these copies; in checked studies unresolved V genes cover under half, and the rest lacks a known reason. This sample's table contains roughly 72,000 clones. The top ten clones comprise 3.8% of the sample. Sequenced material: PBMCs. Source of these receptors: a man between 18 and 35 years old in good health and CMV-seropositive.

This chain uses TRBV10-1 with TRBJ1-4, with D unresolved. This CDR3 has 16 amino acids. Per germline, CDR1 WNHNN and CDR2 SYGVQD (reference sequence). Trimming took off 3 bases at V and 6 bases at J, with 17 bases between the two ends. DNA for the CDR3: TGCGCCAGCAGTGACTATTCTACCAGCGGAGATGAAAAACTGTTTTTT. This codes for CASSDYSTSGDEKLFF.

The chain combines TRBV5-6 with TRBJ2-3, with 8 bases aligning to TRBD1. V dropped 3 bases and J dropped 2; count of bases not matched to a gene: 17. This CDR3 has 19 residues. Germline V CDR1 and CDR2: SGHDT, YYEEEE. CDR3 in amino acids: CASSYLSTIQGDYTDTQYF. The CDR3 DNA sequence: TGTGCCAGCAGCTACTTATCCACGATACAGGGGGATTACACAGATACGCAGTATTTT.

The J gene is TRBJ1-1, the V gene TRBV5-1; D is uncertain. V shed 5 bases and J shed 0 bases, with 11 bases lying between them. Per the germline V gene, CDR1 is SGHRS and CDR2 is YFSETQ. CDR3 length: 14 amino acids. CDR3 sequence (DNA): TGCGCCAGCAGGGCCGGGGTCATGAACACTGAAGCTTTCTTT. Residues: CASRAGVMNTEAFF.

The genes are TRBV11-2 and TRBJ1-4, with a weak D call TRBD1 (6 bases). The CDR3 contains 17 residues. The germline gives CDR1 SGHAT, CDR2 FQNNGV. The V and J ends lost 1 base and 2 bases respectively, with 14 bases between them. The CDR3 DNA follows: TGTGCCAGCAGCTTAGTGGGTCAGGGGATCACTAATGAAAAACTGTTTTTT. Amino acid sequence: CASSLVGQGITNEKLFF.

CDR3 DNA: TGTGCCTGGAGTGTGCCAGGGGTCGAATCCGAGCAGTACTTC. Amino acid sequence: CAWSVPGVESEQYF. V and J are TRBV30 and TRBJ2-7; a possible D gene is TRBD1 (6 bases). The CDR3 length is 14 residues. Germline assignment: CDR1 GTSNPN and CDR2 SVGIG (reference sequence). Trimming pared 0 bases from V and 6 bases from J, leaving 15 bases between.

The chain uses TRBV7-6 and TRBJ2-1, with TRBD2 identical over 12 bases. The germline CDR1 and CDR2 sequences are SGHVS and FNYEAQ. The CDR3 loop spans 16 amino acids. J gave up 8 bases and V 2 bases, and 7 bases lay outside the gene matches. The CDR3 protein is CASSLSPSGRAHEQFF. The CDR3 nucleotides are TGTGCCAGCAGCTTATCCCCTAGCGGGAGGGCGCATGAGCAGTTCTTC.

This chain uses TRBV15 with TRBJ1-1, with unresolved D. The V and J ends lost 0 bases and 3 bases respectively, with 8 bases between them. Germline CDR1 and CDR2: LNHNV and YYDKDF (reference sequence). The CDR3 spans 14 residues. The DNA of the CDR3 is TGTGCCACCAGCAGAGATAGAGGAGACACTGAAGCTTTCTTT. Its translation is CATSRDRGDTEAFF.

This chain uses TRBV5-6 with TRBJ1-2; weak D call: TRBD1 (6 bases). The germline CDR1 and CDR2 sequences are SGHDT and YYEEEE. Between the trimmed V and J ends, which lost 4 bases and 8 bases, there was a span of 12 bases. CDR3 length equals 12 residues. The DNA of the CDR3 is TGTGCCAGCAGCACAGGGATTTACGGCTACACCTTC. Translating it yields CASSTGIYGYTF.

The chain combines TRBV13 with TRBJ2-5; D might be TRBD2 (5 bases). CDR3 length: 15 residues. CDR1 and CDR2 from the germline V gene are PRHDT and FYEKMQ (reference sequence). With 5 bases removed from V and 3 bases from J, the gap between germline ends came to 16 bases. CDR3 loop: CASSPRLQREETQYF. CDR3 nucleotides: TGTGCCAGCAGCCCCCGGTTACAGAGGGAAGAGACCCAGTACTTC.

The chain recombines TRBV21-1 with TRBJ1-1. TRBV21-1 is assigned pseudogene status. The CDR3 totals 15 residues. The CDR3 DNA is TGTGCCAGCAGCAAAGCGATCGGGGGGTACACTGAAGCTTTCTTT. Amino acid sequence: CASSKAIGGYTEAFF.

V and J are TRBV2 and TRBJ1-1, with D unresolved. V was shortened by 4 bases and J by 5 bases, with 11 bases between the two germline ends. Looked up from germline, CDR1 is SNHLY and CDR2 is FYNNEI. This CDR3 is built from 13 residues. The chain's CDR3 is CASSAERETEAFF. The CDR3 nucleotides are TGTGCCAGCAGTGCCGAGAGGGAGACTGAAGCTTTCTTT.

The V gene is TRBV6-5, the J gene TRBJ2-7, with D perhaps matching TRBD2 (6 bases). In germline, CDR1 is MNHEY, CDR2 SVGAGI. Trimming removed 0 bases at V and 6 bases at J, with 15 bases between. This CDR3 is 15 amino acids long. CDR3: CASSYSGGIRSEQYF. The CDR3 coding sequence is TGTGCCAGCAGTTACTCGGGAGGTATCCGGTCCGAGCAGTACTTC.

The rearrangement uses TRBV7-9 and TRBJ2-7, with a possible D match to TRBD1 (5 bases). V dropped 3 bases and J dropped 4 bases, with 13 bases sitting between them. CDR3 length equals 14 residues. Germline CDR1 reads SEHNR; CDR2 reads FQNEAQ (reference sequence). The CDR3 nucleotides read TGTGCCAGCAGCTTCCAGGGTGCCGGGTACGAGCAGTACTTC. Protein: CASSFQGAGYEQYF.

The chain joins TRBV6-5 to TRBJ2-7; D is unclear. The germline V and J ends were trimmed by 6 bases and 2 bases, with 8 bases remaining between them. From germline, CDR1 is MNHEY and CDR2 SVGAGI. The CDR3 is made up of 12 amino acids. The CDR3 nucleotides read TGTGCCAGCAGGAGCGTCGCCTACGAGCAGTACTTC. Residues: CASRSVAYEQYF.

The genes are TRBV9 and TRBJ1-6, with 7 bases lining up with TRBD1. The trim removed 3 bases at V and 5 bases at J, leaving 8 bases unmatched. This CDR3 has 16 amino acids. Per germline, CDR1 SGDLS and CDR2 YYNGEE. For the CDR3, the DNA is TGTGCCAGCAGCGCTCCCCTCGACAGGGATAATTCACCCCTCCACTTT. This translates into CASSAPLDRDNSPLHF.

With respect to this clone: One end of the junction does not line up with germline, which may come from a read error. This chain connects TRBV9 to TRBJ2-7; 8 bases are shared with TRBD1. The CDR3 length is 15 residues. Germline assignment: CDR1 SGDLS and CDR2 YYNGEE. CDR3 amino acids: CAGSPRTGFDYEQYF. DNA for the CDR3: TGTGCCGGCAGCCCGCGGACAGGGTTTGACTACGAGCAGTACTTC.

The chain has TRBV9 and TRBJ1-1; a weak D match, TRBD1 (5 bases). CDR1 SGDLS and CDR2 YYNGEE come from the germline V gene. Trimming shortened V by 2 bases and J by 1 base, and 12 bases separated the two germline ends. The CDR3 length is 15 residues. CDR3 DNA: TGTGCCAGCAGCGTGGATCGACAGCCGAACACTGAAGCTTTCTTT. This encodes CASSVDRQPNTEAFF.

The genes are TRBV29-1 and TRBJ2-5; D remains unclear. The CDR3 totals 13 residues. V lost 6 bases, J lost 2 bases, and 13 bases lay in between. Germline loops: CDR1 SQVTM, CDR2 ANQGSEA. CDR3 coding DNA: TGCAGCGTCGGTTCTAGGAGTCAAGAGACCCAGTACTTC. Amino acid sequence: CSVGSRSQETQYF.

The chain links TRBV9 to TRBJ1-2; TRBD1 is a possible D gene (6 bases). This CDR3 is built from 15 residues. V lost 0 bases and J lost 5, with 14 bases in between. Germline V gene data show CDR1 as SGDLS and CDR2 as YYNGEE. CDR3 region: CASSVVAGATYGYTF. The CDR3 DNA reads TGTGCCAGCAGCGTAGTTGCAGGGGCAACGTATGGCTACACCTTC.

This chain uses TRBV4-2 with TRBJ2-7; D is perhaps TRBD1 (5 bases). The ends were cut back, 2 bases at V and 5 bases at J, with 10 bases in the middle. Looked up from germline, CDR1 is LGHNA and CDR2 is YNFKEQ. This CDR3 region has 13 residues. As DNA, the CDR3 is TGTGCCAGCAGCCAATTAAGGGGTGACGAGCAGTACTTC. It specifies CASSQLRGDEQYF.

The chain couples TRBV4-1 to TRBJ2-2; 8 bases line up with TRBD1. CDR3 length equals 15 residues. CDR1 MGHRA and CDR2 YSYEKL come from the germline V gene. J lost 6 bases, V lost 5 bases, and 8 bases had no gene match. For the CDR3, the DNA is TGCGCCAGCAGCAACCGACAGGGGTCGCCCGGGGAGCTGTTTTTT. Translation: CASSNRQGSPGELFF.

This chain uses TRBV7-6 with TRBJ2-1; 9 positions match TRBD1. J was trimmed by 9 bases and V by 7 bases; bases with no gene match: 13. CDR1 is SGHVS and CDR2 is FNYEAQ in the germline V gene. This CDR3 comprises 15 residues. CDR3 DNA sequence: TGTGCCAGCAAACAGGGGGCAGGGGTGGGTAGTGAGCAGTTCTTC. This codes for CASKQGAGVGSEQFF.

V usage is TRBV29-1 and J usage is TRBJ1-3; 7 bases map to TRBD1. The junction had 7 bases not matched to a gene; V was cut back by 6 bases and J by 8 bases. From germline, CDR1 is SQVTM and CDR2 ANQGSEA. The CDR3 covers 12 residues. Here the CDR3 reads CSVSTGHDTIYF. CDR3 sequence (DNA): TGCAGCGTCTCGACAGGGCATGACACCATATATTTT.

V is TRBV29-1 and J is TRBJ2-7; no definite D call. CDR1 SQVTM and CDR2 ANQGSEA come from the germline V gene. The length of the CDR3 is 11 residues. V lost 3 bases and J 2 bases, leaving 5 bases between the germline ends. The chain's CDR3 is CSVDSAYEQYF. The CDR3 coding sequence is TGCAGCGTTGACAGTGCCTACGAGCAGTACTTC.

This rearrangement joins TRBV5-1 to TRBJ1-6; D gene ambiguous. Between the trimmed V and J ends, which lost 2 bases and 4 bases, there was a span of 10 bases. Germline V gene sequence: CDR1 SGHRS, CDR2 YFSETQ. The CDR3 is made up of 15 amino acids. Here the CDR3 DNA reads TGCGCCAGCAGCTTCGGGAGTCAATATAATTCACCCCTCCACTTT. Translated, it gives CASSFGSQYNSPLHF.

This chain connects TRBV5-1 to TRBJ2-7; 10 bases agree with TRBD1. This CDR3 is built from 14 residues. CDR1 is SGHRS, CDR2 YFSETQ, per germline. Trimming cost V 3 bases and J 2 bases; bases outside gene matches: 2. CDR3 coding DNA: TGCGCCAGCAGCTACGGGACAGGGGCCTACGAGCAGTACTTC. Encoded protein: CASSYGTGAYEQYF.

Regarding this clone: This sample also contains other DNA sequences that code for the same CDR3. V is TRBV6-5 and J is TRBJ1-2, with 9 nucleotides matching TRBD1. Trimming removed 7 bases from V and 6 bases from J; junction bases left unmatched: 12. There are 15 residues in the CDR3. The germline CDR1 and CDR2 sequences are MNHEY and SVGAGI. This chain's CDR3 is CASTPEKGDRDGYTF. The CDR3 region has the DNA TGTGCCAGCACCCCGGAAAAAGGGGACAGGGATGGCTACACCTTC.

The chain's CDR3 is CASSQAGRRVTEKLFF. The CDR3 nucleotides read TGTGCCAGCAGCCAAGCAGGACGGCGGGTCACCGAAAAACTGTTTTTT. V is TRBV14 and J is TRBJ1-4, with D uncertain. V was trimmed by 1 base and J by 8 bases, leaving 17 bases between them. Germline values: CDR1 SGHDN, CDR2 FVKESK. The CDR3 length is 16 residues. Filled out from reference TRBV14 and TRBJ1-4, the complete variable domain reads EAGVTQFPSHSVIEKGQTVTLRCDPISGHDNLYWYRRVMGKEIKFLLHFVKESKQDESGMPNNRFLAERTGGTYSTLKVQPAELEDSGVYFCASSQAGRRVTEKLFFGSGTQLSVL.

CDR3 sequence reads: CASSLAGRENEQFF. The DNA for the CDR3 is TGTGCCAGCTCACTGGCAGGGCGGGAGAATGAGCAGTTCTTC. This chain joins TRBV18 and TRBJ2-1; TRBD2 matches 7 bases. The CDR3 contains 14 residues. Germline assignment: CDR1 KGHSH and CDR2 LQKENI. Trimming at V came to 4 bases and at J to 7 bases, leaving 7 bases not matched to a gene. The full variable domain, with the rest looked up from reference TRBV18 and TRBJ2-1, is NAGVMQNPRHLVRRRGQEARLRCSPMKGHSHVYWYRQLPEEGLKFMVYLQKENIIDESGMPKERFSAEFPKEGPSILRIQQVVRGDSAAYFCASSLAGRENEQFFGPGTRLTVL.